This T cell receptor (beta chain) was observed in a study of blood T cell repertoires in COVID-19. This clone was detected only a few times. This CDR3 region has 14 residues. The germline V gene has CDR1 MDHEN and CDR2 SYDVKM. The ends were cut back, 6 bases at V and 4 bases at J, with 15 bases in the middle. Measured with immunoSEQ multiplex PCR; TCRdb has only the in-frame clones, and not every one. The sample lists 130,000 to 150,000 clones, roughly 80% seen once, with over 8.5% in the top ten. The sequence was obtained from a man between 45 and 60 years old with active or convalescent COVID-19. Sample: peripheral blood. This chain joins TRBV28 and TRBJ1-2; D not resolved. In DNA form, the CDR3 reads TGTGCCAGCAGACTAACCTTGGAGGGCTATGGCTACACCTTC. Amino acid sequence: CASRLTLEGYGYTF.